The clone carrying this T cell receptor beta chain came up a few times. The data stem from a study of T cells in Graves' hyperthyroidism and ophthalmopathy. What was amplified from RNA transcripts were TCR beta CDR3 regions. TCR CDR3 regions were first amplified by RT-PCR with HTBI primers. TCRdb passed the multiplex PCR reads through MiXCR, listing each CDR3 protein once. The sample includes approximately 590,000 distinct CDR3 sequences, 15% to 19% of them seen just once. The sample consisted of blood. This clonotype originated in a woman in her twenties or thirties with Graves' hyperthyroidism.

CDR3 DNA sequence: TGTGCCAGCAGTTACCGGTTGGAACAGTCTGAGCAGTTCTTC. This codes for CASSYRLEQSEQFF. V gene TRBV6-6 combines with J gene TRBJ2-1; D is unclear. The V end was cut by 2 bases, the J end by 9 bases, with 14 bases between. CDR3 length: 14 amino acids. CDR1 MNHNY and CDR2 SVGAGI come from the germline V gene (reference sequence).